This T cell receptor beta chain comes out of a study of blood T cell repertoires in COVID-19 (dated by TCRdb to 2018 to 2020). In terms of the full investigation: The collaborator samples originated in the United States, Italy and Spain and spanned the acute and convalescent phases of COVID-19. The prospective study material was composed of cDNA or gDNA derived from T cells, B-cell-depleted T cells, or PBMCs. The dataset comprised deeply sampled blood TCRbeta repertoires from subjects exposed to, actively infected with, or recovered from COVID-19. The repertoires were released in a freely available public database intended as a resource for research on the immune response to SARS-CoV-2. Samples were obtained from the ongoing ImmuneRACE study (first 160 participants) and from 1,200 or so subjects provided by 6 global collaborators. A de-identified subject ID, COVID-19 status, age in years and sex were almost always included in the sample metadata. HLA class I and class II types, where available, came from metadata supplied by the sample provider rather than from assay-based typing. The full study reports these points: The amount of clinical and demographic metadata varied by source and participant and was provided uncurated.

In regard to this clone: There is no known antigen for this receptor. Base qualities are not provided; no much larger clone lies one nucleotide away.

Each collaborating institution followed its own protocols to collect whole blood in K2EDTA tubes. Collaborator samples were shipped for TCRbeta analysis as frozen whole blood, isolated PBMCs, or DNA extracted from either sample type. CDR1 and CDR2 are drawn from the germline V gene: SNHLY, FYNNEI. Trimming accounts for 8 bases at V and 6 bases at J, while the number of junction bases matched to no gene is 9. The CDR3 sequence holds 13 residues, the cysteine and phenylalanine included. CDR3 DNA only is kept here, 39 bases in frame from base 1. TCRbeta CDR3 regions were amplified from genomic DNA by means of the immunoSEQ Assay, a bias-controlled multiplex PCR. For the original study's pipeline: The number of nucleated cells in each sample was estimated from the amplification of reference gene primers within the assay. Sequence reads were collapsed and filtered to measure the absolute abundance of every unique TCRbeta CDR3 rearrangement. For each sample, productive Simpson clonality was calculated as the square root of Simpson's diversity index across productive rearrangements. The clones in this table, taken by TCRdb from immuneACCESS, are in-frame only. Not every clone is retained; where verified, under half of the shortfall comes from an unresolved V gene, and the cause of the rest is unknown. The V and J calls and clone size come from that table; D and trimming were worked out from the DNA. Across this sample there are approximately 85,000 clones, with 70% to 90% seen only once. The ten largest clonotypes hold 20% to 25% of the sample.

The sequence links TRBV2 to TRBJ1-1; TRBD1 lines up with 7 middle nucleotides. The source material was peripheral blood. The TCR was taken from a woman aged 80 or over in a cohort sampled during active or convalescent COVID-19. The nucleotide sequence reads TGTGCCAGCTACAGGGGTACAGTCGCTGAAGCTTTCTTT. This encodes CASYRGTVAEAFF.